This TCR beta chain emerged from a study of cytomegalovirus exposure and HLA in healthy donors. Primers included in the PCR were 60 Vbeta and 13 Jbeta primers. As processed by the authors: Later, an analysis found 80 million or so unique TCR beta chains, and about 10 million of these were shared. Data came from immunoSEQ multiplex PCR; TCRdb stores just in-frame clones and leaves some out. That table gives V, J and clone size, and the DNA gave D and trimming. The table lists under 150,000 clones, 81% of them singletons, with approximately 6% in the top ten. General study findings and limits: According to the study, around 150 TCR beta chains were cytomegalovirus-associated.

With regard to this clone: The antigen remains unidentified.

Germline V gene lookup returns CDR1 MNHEY and CDR2 SVGAGI. The CDR3 is 14 residues long. Losses at the gene ends were 7 bases for V and 8 bases for J; bases not matched to a gene: 5. The chain carries TRBV6-5 and TRBJ2-3; 14 nucleotides align to TRBD2. Sequenced material: PBMCs. The clonotype comes from a middle-aged woman in good health and CMV-seropositive. CDR3 region: CASTSGTSGSTQYF. CDR3 coding DNA: TGTGCCAGCACCTCCGGGACTAGCGGGAGTACGCAGTATTTT.